This T cell receptor beta chain was captured in a study of CD8 T cells in Susac syndrome. With random hexamers, reverse transcription was performed on about 0.5 to 1 ug of RNA. TCRdb processed the immunoSEQ multiplex PCR reads anew with MiXCR; each CDR3 protein has one entry. This table has 150,000 to 200,000 distinct CDR3 sequences, just under 95% appearing once. The CDR3 has 12 amino acids. CDR1 is SGHNT and CDR2 is YYREEE in the germline V gene (reference sequence). V lost 3 bases and J lost 12, with 14 bases in between. This chain connects TRBV5-4 to TRBJ2-3; the D call may be TRBD1 or TRBD2 (5 bases each). The clonotype comes from a human donor with Susac syndrome. The material sequenced was CD8+ T cells from PBMCs. As DNA, the CDR3 is TGTGCCAGCAGCTCAAACAGAGGGGACCAGTATTTT. This encodes CASSSNRGDQYF. The full variable domain, its missing parts supplied by reference TRBV5-4 and TRBJ2-3, is ETGVTQSPTHLIKTRGQQVTLRCSSQSGHNTVSWYQQALGQGPQFIFQYYREEENGRGNFPPRFSGLQFPNYSSELNVNALELDDSALYLCASSSNRGDQYFGPGTRLTVL.